This section outlines one T cell receptor beta chain sequence together with its context. This clone was detected many times. The clone's antigen remains unknown. Base qualities are missing; no much larger clone stands one base away. The sample belongs to a study of shared clonotypes between healthy human individuals (dated by TCRdb to 2018 to 2021). At the level of the whole study: The cohort included three men and a couple of women between 18 and 49 years of age. The study deeply sequenced blood TCR repertoires of roughly five healthy adults to estimate repertoire size and the extent of clonotype sharing between individuals. Per donor, three plates each were used for CD4 naive and CD4 memory, two for CD8 naive, and one for CD8 memory. Leukapheresis yielded between about 0.9 and 9.5 billion PBMCs per donor. To increase sequencing depth and limit assay-specific biases, different laboratories used diverse techniques to prepare libraries and sequence TCR repertoires. Study-wide findings and limitations: Incomplete sequencing was indicated by rarefaction of sorted-subset datasets, despite the large sequencing depth. Sampling was restricted to blood, and TCR repertoires in tissue are likely to differ from TCR repertoires in blood. Because the study included a small number of donors, the genetic and exposure-history diversity represented was limited. Larger estimated clonotype richness was generally found for naive subsets than for memory subsets. When several donors were compared, the shared fraction of clonotypes was roughly 5% for naive CD4, 3.5% to 4% for naive CD8, roughly 2.5% for memory CD4, and about 0.36% for memory CD8. Based on pairwise subsampling, the degree of clonotype sharing among donors was expected to be affected by sequencing depth. Higher generation probabilities were observed for clonotypes shared by all four sorted-subset donors than for non-shared clonotypes.

Relative to germline, V is missing 1 base and J is missing 1 base, with 8 bases of the junction outside any gene match. CDR1 and CDR2 (MRHNA, SNTAGT) derive from the germline V gene. The CDR3, cysteine through phenylalanine, is 19 amino acids long. Only CDR3 DNA is held: 57 bases, read in frame from base 1. Using the deep immunoSEQ assay, TCR CDR3 regions were amplified from genomic DNA by multiplex PCR. Extracted genomic DNA from each cell subset was spread evenly across all wells of several immunoSEQ 96-well plates, with each plate serving as a replicate. For sorted subsets, each replicate PCR was loaded with roughly 200 ng genomic DNA, equivalent to roughly 30,000 T cell genomes. Purified libraries were quantified with a Qubit 3.0 fluorometer, sized on a Bioanalyzer 2100, and re-quantified with the KAPA Library Quantification kit. Every immunoSEQ 96-well plate was sequenced on a separate single-read 150-cycle Illumina NextSeq 550 flow cell. The study's own analysis went as follows. The immunoSEQ output contained only junctional sequences without quality scores, so filtering could not match that applied to full-length reads. To assign V/J genes and CDR3, sequences were annotated against IMGT germline references using PyIR, a Python wrapper for IgBLAST v1.9. Any read was removed if the V/J assignment was weak (E-value above 1e-6), the CDR3 was missing, or the read contained stop codons, out-of-frame junctions, or ambiguous translated residues. A V3J clonotype was defined by an identical inferred V gene, J gene, and CDR3 amino acid sequence. Percentage overlap between repertoires was computed as shared unique clonotypes divided by the size of the smaller repertoire. Richness of each repertoire was evaluated using RTK rarefaction, the Chao1 estimator, and Recon v2.1 estimates of unobserved clonotypes. For all TCRbeta clonotypes obtained by the gDNA method from a handful of donors, generation probabilities were computed with OLGA. TCRdb holds this immuneACCESS table with in-frame rearrangements only. Some clones are missing; in checked studies, unresolved V genes explain under half, and the rest has no known cause. V and J calls and clone size are copied from that table; D and trimming were computed from the DNA. The sample table holds fewer than 1.4 million clones, of which around 82% were seen once. Around 0.6% of the sample is in the top ten clones.

Healthy HIV-negative adults with no recently reported acute infections or vaccinations were included as donors. Every donor was a Caucasian adult living in Nashville, Tennessee, USA. CD4+ T cells were enriched through magnetic negative selection, after which naive cells were positively selected on CD45RA and the remaining negative fraction served as the memory subset. Blood was obtained by leukapheresis, after which PBMCs were separated by Ficoll-Histopaque density gradient centrifugation and cryopreserved in liquid nitrogen vapor phase. Purity and quantity of every magnetically sorted T cell population were checked by analytical flow cytometry. Each sorted fraction had its genomic DNA isolated and then quantified by UV absorbance on a Nanodrop 2000c.

Sample: memory CD4+ T cells from PBMCs. Sample cell subset or site, as interpreted from the label and publication: CD45RA-negative fraction. The rearranged segments are TRBV6-4 and TRBJ2-1; TRBD2 lines up with 12 middle nucleotides. The source is a man younger than 35 in good health. Some clones in this sample may be carry-over from other donors' samples. The CDR3 protein: CASSDWGLAGVLSYNEQFF. The DNA sequence is given as TGTGCCAGCAGTGACTGGGGACTAGCGGGCGTACTTTCCTACAATGAGCAGTTCTTC.